One and the same sample provided the 29 T cell receptor beta chains below, sequenced in a study of blood T cell repertoires in COVID-19. Only in-frame clones appear in the TCRdb table, and some are missing; sequencing was by immunoSEQ multiplex PCR. The table has 250,000 to 350,000 clones, more than 80% seen once. Sequencing input: peripheral blood. The receptors were gathered from a woman aged 25 to 39 with active or convalescent COVID-19.

The chain is built from TRBV6-6 and TRBJ2-1; maybe TRBD1 (6 bases). V gave up 5 bases and J gave up 6 bases, with 8 bases separating them. The CDR3 runs to 12 residues. Germline CDR1 reads MNHNY; CDR2 reads SVGAGI (reference sequence). CDR3 protein: CASSIGGNEQFF. The CDR3 nucleotides are TGTGCCAGCAGTATAGGGGGCAATGAGCAGTTCTTC.

The DNA for the CDR3 is TGTGCCAGCAGACGACAGGGTGAAGCTTTCTTT. Protein product: CASRRQGEAFF. The J gene is TRBJ1-1, the V gene TRBV6-5; 7 bases map to TRBD1. J was trimmed by 7 bases and V by 6 bases; bases with no gene match: 2. Germline values: CDR1 MNHEY, CDR2 SVGAGI. This CDR3 has 11 amino acids.

The chain combines TRBV11-1 with TRBJ2-7, with TRBD1 as a possible D gene (5 bases). V was clipped by 5 bases and J by 4 bases, with 15 bases between them. Germline V gene data show CDR1 as SGHAT and CDR2 as FQDESV (reference sequence). The CDR3 has 14 amino acids. The CDR3 loop reads CASSRDSLSYEQYF. The CDR3 bases are TGTGCCAGCAGCCGTGACAGCCTAAGTTACGAGCAGTACTTC.

V and J are TRBV6-2 or TRBV6-3 and TRBJ2-1; tentatively, D is TRBD2 (6 bases). CDR3 length: 15 residues. From germline, CDR1 is MNHEY and CDR2 SVGEGT. V was pared by 4 bases and J by 8 bases, with 18 bases between. For the CDR3, the DNA is TGTGCCAGCAGTTCCGCGGGGCAGGGTGGCGATGAGCAGTTCTTC. Translated, it gives CASSSAGQGGDEQFF.

V usage is TRBV7-9 and J usage is TRBJ1-2, with unresolved D. Germline V gene data show CDR1 as SEHNR and CDR2 as FQNEAQ (reference sequence). Trimming pared 1 base from V and 5 bases from J, leaving 14 bases between. The length of the CDR3 is 15 residues. CDR3 coding DNA: TGTGCCAGCAGCTTAGGTGTCCAGGAGGGTTATGGCTACACCTTC. Its translation: CASSLGVQEGYGYTF.

The CDR3 sequence: CASQSTGGYNEQFF. CDR3 in DNA: TGCGCCAGCCAATCAACAGGGGGGTACAATGAGCAGTTCTTC. The chain is built from TRBV5-1 and TRBJ2-1; TRBD1 matches 8 bases. The CDR3 runs to 14 residues. Germline assignment: CDR1 SGHRS and CDR2 YFSETQ. J lost 4 bases, V lost 7 bases, and 7 bases had no gene match.

The J gene is TRBJ1-2, the V gene TRBV9; 7 bases align to TRBD1. The germline V gene has CDR1 SGDLS and CDR2 YYNGEE. Trimming removed 0 bases from V and 2 bases from J; junction bases left unmatched: 1. The CDR3 has 14 residues. CDR3 sequence: CASSVGGQNYGYTF. Written as DNA, the CDR3 is TGTGCCAGCAGCGTAGGGGGACAGAACTATGGCTACACCTTC.

The genes are TRBV6-2 or TRBV6-3 and TRBJ2-3; D gene uncertain. The CDR3 contains 17 residues. Germline CDR1 and CDR2: MNHEY and SVGEGT. With 2 bases removed from V and 0 bases from J, the gap between germline ends came to 15 bases. CDR3 region: CASSYTQDAFSTDTQYF. DNA for the CDR3: TGTGCCAGCAGTTACACCCAGGATGCGTTTAGCACAGATACGCAGTATTTT.

The rearrangement links TRBV5-1 to TRBJ1-3, with D possibly matching TRBD1 (6 bases). This CDR3 has 16 amino acids. Germline V CDR1 and CDR2: SGHRS, YFSETQ. V lost 0 bases to trimming and J lost 1 base, with 11 bases between them. The CDR3 sequence: CASSLAPRGSGNTIYF. CDR3 nucleotides: TGCGCCAGCAGCTTGGCCCCCAGGGGATCTGGAAACACCATATATTTT.

This chain connects TRBV18 to TRBJ2-5, with a weak D call TRBD2 (5 bases). The CDR3 has 12 amino acids. V shed 5 bases and J shed 4 bases, with 8 bases lying between them. Germline V lookup: CDR1 KGHSH, CDR2 LQKENI. CDR3 nucleotides: TGTGCCAGCTCATCCGGGGTAGAGACCCAGTACTTC. The encoded protein is CASSSGVETQYF. Based on the CDR3 plus reference TRBV18 and TRBJ2-5, the full variable domain is NAGVMQNPRHLVRRRGQEARLRCSPMKGHSHVYWYRQLPEEGLKFMVYLQKENIIDESGMPKERFSAEFPKEGPSILRIQQVVRGDSAAYFCASSSGVETQYFGPGTRLLVL.

The chain joins TRBV19 to TRBJ1-5; a weak D match, TRBD1 (5 bases). Germline CDR1 and CDR2: LNHDA and SQIVND (reference sequence). This CDR3 has 14 residues. Trimming shortened V by 7 bases and J by 0 bases, and 10 bases separated the two germline ends. The CDR3 loop is CASTPTVSNQPQHF. The CDR3 coding sequence is TGTGCCAGTACCCCGACAGTTAGCAATCAGCCCCAGCATTTT.

This clone was picked up one time. The rearrangement uses TRBV7-5 and TRBJ1-1. TRBV7-5 is termed a pseudogene. The CDR3 consists of 14 residues. The CDR3 sequence is CARSLGGDDTEAFF. In DNA, the CDR3 is TGTGCCAGAAGCTTAGGGGGGGATGACACTGAAGCTTTCTTT.

V usage is TRBV19 and J usage is TRBJ2-1, with TRBD2 matching over 7 bases. CDR3 length equals 16 residues. Germline-derived CDR1 and CDR2 are LNHDA and SQIVND (reference sequence). Trimming cost V 5 bases and J 8 bases; bases outside gene matches: 15. Written as DNA, the CDR3 is TGTGCCAGTAGTCCCGCAAACCCGGGACTAATCGATGAGCAGTTCTTC. Its protein is CASSPANPGLIDEQFF.

Here the CDR3 reads CASSSGTGDNEQFF. For the CDR3, the DNA is TGTGCCAGCAGCAGTGGGACAGGGGATAATGAGCAGTTCTTC. The V gene is TRBV7-2, the J gene TRBJ2-1; TRBD1 matches at 10 bases. After removal of 5 bases from V and 7 bases from J, the junction contained 5 bases not matched to a gene. From germline, CDR1 is SGHTA and CDR2 FQGNSA. CDR3 length: 14 residues.

The chain has TRBV9 and TRBJ2-5, with D maybe TRBD1 (5 bases). Per the germline V gene, CDR1 is SGDLS and CDR2 is YYNGEE. CDR3 size: 17 residues. V lost 7 bases to trimming and J lost 1 base, with 23 bases between them. The CDR3 DNA is TGTGCCAGCGGTTCCTCCAGGGCCCTCACCGGCCAAGAGACCCAGTACTTC. This sequence encodes CASGSSRALTGQETQYF.

V usage is TRBV15 and J usage is TRBJ1-5; 7 positions agree with TRBD1. Germline values: CDR1 LNHNV, CDR2 YYDKDF (reference sequence). This CDR3 region has 14 residues. V shed 3 bases, J shed 3 bases, and the junction held 2 bases outside the gene matches. The CDR3 coding sequence is TGTGCCACCAGCAGGGGACAGCACAATCAGCCCCAGCATTTT. Translating gives CATSRGQHNQPQHF.

The chain recombines TRBV7-8 with TRBJ2-1, with 13 bases fitting TRBD2. Per germline, CDR1 SGHVS and CDR2 FQNEAQ. The CDR3 extends over 16 amino acids. V lost 5 bases to trimming and J lost 4 bases; unmatched junction nucleotides: 5. The CDR3 DNA reads as TGTGCCAGCAGCCTAGGACTAGCGGGGGTATACAATGAGCAGTTCTTC. Protein sequence: CASSLGLAGVYNEQFF.

This clone was counted a single time. The chain has TRBV7-2 and TRBJ1-4; 9 positions match TRBD1. Germline CDR1 is SGHTA and CDR2 is FQGNSA. V was pared by 1 base and J by 7 bases, with 10 bases of the junction left unmatched. The CDR3 extends over 17 amino acids. The DNA for the CDR3 is TGTGCCAGCAGCTTAGTACAGGGGGCGCGGTTGGGTGAAAAACTGTTTTTT. Translating gives CASSLVQGARLGEKLFF. Looking up the rest from reference TRBV7-2 and TRBJ1-4 gives the full variable domain: GAGVSQSPSNKVTEKGKDVELRCDPISGHTALYWYRQSLGQGLEFLIYFQGNSAPDKSGLPSDRFSAERTGGSVSTLTIQRTQQEDSAVYLCASSLVQGARLGEKLFFGSGTQLSVL.

The chain combines TRBV7-9 with TRBJ1-1; TRBD1 matches at 7 bases. V shed 5 bases, J shed 7 bases, and the junction held 4 bases outside the gene matches. This CDR3 region has 12 residues. Germline V gene data show CDR1 as SEHNR and CDR2 as FQNEAQ (reference sequence). CDR3 amino acids: CASSQGDGEAFF. The DNA for the CDR3 is TGTGCCAGCAGCCAGGGGGATGGTGAAGCTTTCTTT. The full variable domain, with the rest looked up from reference TRBV7-9 and TRBJ1-1, is DTGVSQNPRHKITKRGQNVTFRCDPISEHNRLYWYRQTLGQGPEFLTYFQNEAQLEKSRLLSDRFSAERPKGSFSTLEIQRTEQGDSAMYLCASSQGDGEAFFGQGTRLTVV.

The chain recombines TRBV25-1 with TRBJ1-1; 11 positions match TRBD1. Germline trimming cut 10 bases from V and 5 bases from J; bases unmatched to any gene: 18. Germline values: CDR1 MGHDK, CDR2 SYGVNS. The CDR3 sequence is 17 residues long. The CDR3 DNA follows: TGTGCCACCGTACCCGCCGGGACAGGGGGAATGGAGACTGAAGCTTTCTTT. Residues: CATVPAGTGGMETEAFF.

The rearrangement uses TRBV5-4 and TRBJ2-2, with D hard to call. Germline lookup yields CDR1 SGHNT and CDR2 YYREEE (reference sequence). V was trimmed by 4 bases and J by 7 bases, leaving 14 bases between them. The CDR3 has 14 amino acids. The chain's CDR3 is CASSRILADGELFF. The CDR3 region has the DNA TGTGCCAGCAGCCGGATTTTAGCTGACGGGGAGCTGTTTTTT.

This CDR3 is CASSEAQVLLGQGKNNYGYTF. Here the CDR3 DNA reads TGTGCCAGCAGTGAAGCGCAAGTCCTTCTGGGACAGGGGAAGAATAACTATGGCTACACCTTC. This rearrangement joins TRBV2 to TRBJ1-2; 10 bases align to TRBD1. Unmatched junction bases numbered 17, after V lost 0 bases and J lost 1 base. CDR1 SNHLY and CDR2 FYNNEI come from the germline V gene. This CDR3 region has 21 residues.

The V and J genes are TRBV5-8 and TRBJ2-5, with D tentatively TRBD1 (7 bases). The V and J ends lost 4 bases and 5 bases respectively, with 18 bases between them. The CDR3 is 15 residues long. The germline V gene encodes CDR1 SGHTS and CDR2 YDEGEE. The CDR3 reads CASSPGRGETETQYF. The CDR3 DNA sequence: TGTGCCAGCAGCCCCGGCAGGGGGGAGACCGAGACCCAGTACTTC.

The chain links TRBV4-1 to TRBJ1-1; 10 bases are a match to TRBD1. J was trimmed by 3 bases and V by 1 base; bases with no gene match: 5. The germline CDR1 and CDR2 sequences are MGHRA and YSYEKL. CDR3 length: 16 amino acids. The CDR3 DNA is TGCGCCAGCAGCCAAGGCCCCGGGACAGGGGACACTGAAGCTTTCTTT. It is translated as CASSQGPGTGDTEAFF.

The chain joins TRBV7-2 to TRBJ2-1, with 9 bases that match TRBD2. The CDR3 is 12 residues long. With V trimmed by 4 bases and J by 10 bases, 2 bases remained unmatched. Germline V gives CDR1 SGHTA, CDR2 FQGNSA. CDR3 protein: CASSSSGGEQFF. CDR3 nucleotide sequence: TGTGCCAGCAGCTCGAGCGGGGGGGAGCAGTTCTTC.

This chain joins TRBV29-1 and TRBJ1-1, with D unclear. CDR3 length: 13 residues. The germline V and J ends were trimmed by 7 bases and 0 bases, with 12 bases remaining between them. The germline V gene has CDR1 SQVTM and CDR2 ANQGSEA. CDR3 region: CSAAGMVNTEAFF. The CDR3 DNA follows: TGCAGCGCCGCGGGGATGGTGAACACTGAAGCTTTCTTT.

This clone appeared once. The rearrangement uses TRBV4-3 and TRBJ2-5; no reliable D call. Germline assignment: CDR1 LGHNA and CDR2 YSLEER. V shed 1 base and J shed 4 bases, with 13 bases lying between them. The CDR3 extends over 15 amino acids. The CDR3 loop is CASSQGFEPGETQYF. In nucleotides, the CDR3 is TGCGCCAGCAGCCAAGGGTTTGAGCCTGGAGAGACCCAGTACTTC.

The chain uses TRBV7-2 and TRBJ1-4; unclear D gene. CDR1 SGHTA and CDR2 FQGNSA come from the germline V gene. V lost 5 bases to trimming and J lost 8 bases, with 15 bases between them. The CDR3 spans 14 residues. CDR3 loop: CASSTDWGEEKLFF. The CDR3 DNA sequence: TGTGCCAGCAGCACGGACTGGGGAGAGGAAAAACTGTTTTTT.

The chain couples TRBV7-2 to TRBJ1-2; possible D gene TRBD1, 5 bases. The length of the CDR3 is 15 residues. Germline V lookup: CDR1 SGHTA, CDR2 FQGNSA. V gave up 7 bases and J gave up 6 bases, with 21 bases separating them. This CDR3 is CASTGDGREVNGYTF. In DNA form, the CDR3 reads TGTGCCAGCACCGGGGACGGGAGGGAGGTTAATGGCTACACCTTC.